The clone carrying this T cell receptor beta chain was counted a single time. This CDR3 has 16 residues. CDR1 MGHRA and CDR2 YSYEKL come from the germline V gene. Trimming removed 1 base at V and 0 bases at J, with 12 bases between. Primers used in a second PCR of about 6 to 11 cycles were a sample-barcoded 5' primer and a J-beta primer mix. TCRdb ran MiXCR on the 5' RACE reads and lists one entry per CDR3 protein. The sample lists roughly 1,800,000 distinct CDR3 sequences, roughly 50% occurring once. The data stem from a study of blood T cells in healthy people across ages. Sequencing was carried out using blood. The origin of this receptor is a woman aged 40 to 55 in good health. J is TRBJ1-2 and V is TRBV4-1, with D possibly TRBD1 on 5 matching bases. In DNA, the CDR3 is TGCGCCAGCAGCCAAGGGGGCTCGGGGGCTAACTATGGCTACACCTTC. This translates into CASSQGGSGANYGYTF.